This T cell receptor (beta chain) appears in the sequencing data of a study of GPR56 and killer-like receptors on CD4 memory cells (dated by TCRdb to about 2019). Describing the broader study: The study proposed that progressive acquisition of KLRB1, KLRG1, GPR56 and then KLRF1 marks human CD4+ memory T-cell differentiation and cytokine production potential. The healthy blood donors were described in the study as age-matched to the liver disease patients, whose median age was around 73 years.

Regarding this clonotype: This clone's antigen is unknown.

Five KLR/GPR56-defined CD4+ populations were enriched by fluorescence-activated cell sorting before TCRbeta sequencing. To test whether memory differentiation follows a linear pathway, the researchers sequenced TCRbeta repertoires from five CD4+ T-cell subsets, each defined by expression of KLRB1, KLRG1, GPR56 and KLRF1. TCR-sequenced cells came from peripheral blood of healthy control individuals, reported as five donors in the TCRbeta analysis figure. The researchers collected heparinized peripheral blood and processed every sample within one hour of retrieval. Blood was diluted 1:2 in PBS, and peripheral blood mononuclear cells were then isolated from the diluted blood at room temperature by Biocoll density gradient centrifugation. Before flow sorting, freshly isolated PBMCs underwent magnetic sorting with anti-CD4 MicroBeads to enrich CD4+ T cells. A BD FACSAria II was used to sort CD4+ T cells enriched from PBMCs of healthy donors according to marker expression. For surface staining, the researchers used Miltenyi Biotec antibodies: anti-KLRB1 clone 191B8, anti-KLRF1 clone 4A4.D10 and anti-KLRG1 clone REA261.

Overall results and qualifications from the work: Clones dominating late populations 4 and 5 were also found in early populations 1 and 2, and this finding was taken by the authors as evidence for linear differentiation. TCR repertoire overlap was especially strong between late populations 4 and 5, and population 3 also partly overlapped. Rather than covering full repertoires, the diversity and similarity analyses were limited to the 100 most expanded clones in each population. Clonal frequency was low in the marker-negative population and rose progressively along the proposed pathway, while TCRbeta diversity fell correspondingly.

For CDR1 and CDR2, the germline V gene lists SNHLY and FYNNEI. The cysteine opens and the phenylalanine closes a CDR3 of 15 amino acids. No DNA accompanies this entry. TCRdb shows the sequencer as Illumina HiSeq 2500. The recombined TCRbeta locus was amplified by a previously published PCR protocol to build sequencing libraries. On the study's bioinformatics: Reads whose average quality score was below 30 were removed, and the reads that remained were processed with IMSEQ. Each clonotype was defined by the combination of Vbeta gene, Jbeta gene and CDR3 amino acid sequence. To quantify how much the repertoires of different populations overlapped, the Morisita-Horn index was computed on the top 100 expanded clones. Renyi diversity profiles, calculated on the top 100 expanded clones, were used to assess clonal diversity. Through TCRdb reprocessing, the reads give one entry per CDR3 protein sequence; DNA is omitted. The V and J calls follow TCRdb's processing rather than the paper's. This sample's clone table shows about a thousand distinct CDR3 sequences. The ten largest clones represent around a sixth of the sample.

The sequenced sample consisted of memory CD4+ T cells from blood. The TCR originated in a human donor in good health. The chain is encoded by TRBV2 joined to TRBJ2-6. The CDR3 protein: CASKKQGSGANVLTF.